These T cell receptor beta chains were read from a single sample in a study of cytotoxic CD8 clonotypes in ibrutinib-treated CLL. Data came from immunoSEQ multiplex PCR; TCRdb stores just in-frame clones and leaves some out. The profile covers 70,000 to 80,000 clones, with around 78% appearing a single time and approximately 35% taken by the ten largest. The sample consisted of PBMCs, taken after 24 months of ibrutinib treatment. All receptors derive from a human donor with chronic lymphocytic leukemia. CDR3s include the opening cysteine and the closing phenylalanine or tryptophan. The order of the fields is CDR3 protein, CDR3 length, D gene, V gene, J gene. A D gene is named only where the DNA matches it firmly.

CASSPRTGTDTQYF	14	.	TRBV5-1	TRBJ2-3
CASSEFRGTGFQPQHF	16	TRBD1	TRBV6-1	TRBJ1-5
CSVEGQGRSETQYF	14	TRBD1	TRBV29-1	TRBJ2-5
CASSITYRGTGELFF	15	TRBD1	TRBV19	TRBJ2-2
CASSGLAGVYEQYF	14	TRBD2	TRBV6-5	TRBJ2-7
CASMGSLQPQHF	12	.	TRBV28	TRBJ1-5
CASSSTGPAFGLFF	14	.	TRBV7-2	TRBJ1-4
CASSQEGTGVEKLFF	15	TRBD1	TRBV4-3	TRBJ1-4
CASRRGDEQYF	11	.	TRBV5-1	TRBJ2-7
CASSLANWLGFTGELFF	17	.	TRBV5-1	TRBJ2-2
CASSPRGTSGYEQYF	15	.	TRBV11-2	TRBJ2-7
CASSPGGVLSTDTQYF	16	.	TRBV7-9	TRBJ2-3
CASRGTSGTVDTQYF	15	TRBD2	TRBV28	TRBJ2-3
CASSEVIRDEKLFF	14	.	TRBV2	TRBJ1-4
CASSGGPVGEQYF	13	.	TRBV2	TRBJ2-7
CASSLWGQGNTGELFF	16	.	TRBV7-2	TRBJ2-2
CASSWTGVNTEAFF	14	TRBD1	TRBV6-1	TRBJ1-1
CASSLFRTEQYF	12	.	TRBV7-2	TRBJ2-7
CASSSRDQPQHF	12	.	TRBV11-2	TRBJ1-5
CASSPSRVVSYNEQFF	16	.	TRBV27	TRBJ2-1
CASRTMGEGTQPQHF	15	.	TRBV19	TRBJ1-5
CATSTQGRGEGFF	13	.	TRBV15	TRBJ2-1
CASSLTGVHYEQFF	14	.	TRBV7-2	TRBJ2-1
CASSFSQGNTEAFF	14	.	TRBV9	TRBJ1-1
CASSRDVSLNEQFF	14	.	TRBV28	TRBJ2-1
CASSGRLNTEAFF	13	.	TRBV4-3	TRBJ1-1
CASSDRLAVEQFF	13	TRBD2	TRBV6-1	TRBJ2-1
CASSLSAGLAGAPNYEQYF	19	TRBD2	TRBV7-2	TRBJ2-7
CASNPDRGQETQYF	14	TRBD1	TRBV2	TRBJ2-5